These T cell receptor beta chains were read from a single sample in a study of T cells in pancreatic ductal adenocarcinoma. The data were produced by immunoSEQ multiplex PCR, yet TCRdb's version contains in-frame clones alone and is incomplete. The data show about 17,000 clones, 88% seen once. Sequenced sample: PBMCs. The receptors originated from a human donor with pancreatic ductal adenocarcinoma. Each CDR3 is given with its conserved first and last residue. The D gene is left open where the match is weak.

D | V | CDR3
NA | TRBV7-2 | CASSQGLHSYEQYF
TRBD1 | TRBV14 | CASSQDRGQVQETQYF
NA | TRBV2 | CASRPPQGIYTF
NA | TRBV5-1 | CASSLEPAGETQYF
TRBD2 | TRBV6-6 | CASSPDGGGQYF
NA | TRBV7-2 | CASSSQWGRNSPLHF
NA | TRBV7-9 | CASSRSGGRSPLHF
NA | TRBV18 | CASSLAPSGELFF
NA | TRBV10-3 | CATSDPGETQYF
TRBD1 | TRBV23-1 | CASSQVDRGPPYEQYF
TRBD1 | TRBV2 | CASSEWDSRADTQYF
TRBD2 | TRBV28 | CASSPGLAGGQDTQYF
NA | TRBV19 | CASTLGQPNSPLHF
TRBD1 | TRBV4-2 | CASSQETGGIRELFF
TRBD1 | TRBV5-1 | CASSLGTGLSDGYTF
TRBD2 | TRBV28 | CASSLNSWGLSTDTQYF
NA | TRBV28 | CASSFSLGHSQAFF
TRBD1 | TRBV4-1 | CASSKTGGLLETQYF
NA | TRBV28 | CASSLSPRGRPEQYF
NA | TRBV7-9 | CASSLVSASSYQETQYF
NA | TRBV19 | CASSIVRTEFSYEQYF
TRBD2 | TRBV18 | CASSPSGGGSYEQYF
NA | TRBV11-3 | CASSLSQASTEAFF
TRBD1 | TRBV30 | CAWRTQRGTEGQETQYF
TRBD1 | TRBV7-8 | CASSSPGQGDSYEQYF
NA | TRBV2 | CASSSGTGELFF
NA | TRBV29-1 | CSVQSRGAGYEQYF
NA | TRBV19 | CASLRVPEAFF
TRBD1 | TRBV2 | CASRNQATGTGELFF
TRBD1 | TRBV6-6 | CASSYPGTGSYNEQFF
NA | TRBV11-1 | CASSLGELETQYF
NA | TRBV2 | CASRYFSYEQYF
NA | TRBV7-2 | CASSLTMNTEAFF
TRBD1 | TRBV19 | CASTTGTGWTSPLHF
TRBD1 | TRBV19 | CASSPDRNNQPQHF
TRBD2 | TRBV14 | CASSQSGGLVQYF